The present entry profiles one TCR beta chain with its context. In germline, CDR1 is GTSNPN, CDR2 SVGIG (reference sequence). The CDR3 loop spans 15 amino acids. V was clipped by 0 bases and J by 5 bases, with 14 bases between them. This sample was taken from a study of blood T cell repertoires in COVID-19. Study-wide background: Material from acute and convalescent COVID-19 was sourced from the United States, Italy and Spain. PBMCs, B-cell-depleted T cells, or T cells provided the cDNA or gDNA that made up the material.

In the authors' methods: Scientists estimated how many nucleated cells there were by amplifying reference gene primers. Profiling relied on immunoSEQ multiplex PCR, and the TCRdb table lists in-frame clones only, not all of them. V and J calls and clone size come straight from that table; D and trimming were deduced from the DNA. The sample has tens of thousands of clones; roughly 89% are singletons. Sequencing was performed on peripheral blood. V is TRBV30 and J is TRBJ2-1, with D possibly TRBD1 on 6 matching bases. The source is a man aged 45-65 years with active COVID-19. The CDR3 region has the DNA TGTGCCTGGAGTGTAGGGGGTAGGGTTCACAATGAGCAGTTCTTC. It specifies CAWSVGGRVHNEQFF.